Listed below are T cell receptor beta chains from one sample, sequenced in a study of regulatory T cells in long-lasting Graves disease. TCRdb re-derived calls from the multiplex PCR reads in MiXCR, one entry per CDR3 protein. Found here are fewer than 450,000 distinct CDR3 sequences, 15% of them singletons; the top ten hold about 7.6%. These data are also associated with another study on T cells in Graves' hyperthyroidism and ophthalmopathy.

The sample in question was peripheral blood mononuclear cells (PBMCs), obtained at new diagnosis, from a patient treated with antithyroid drugs. The receptor source for this set is a woman between 40 and 55 years old with Graves disease. Both conserved end residues are part of each CDR3. A D gene is named only where the DNA matches it firmly. The size entry is marked missing in some rows and otherwise reads once, few, many or a size class.

J gene: TRBJ2-7
V gene: TRBV29-1
D gene: NA
clone size: once
CDR3 protein: CSVVWGSYEQYF
CDR3 DNA: TGCAGCGTTGTTTGGGGTTCCTACGAGCAGTACTTC

J gene: TRBJ1-5
V gene: TRBV30
D gene: NA
clone size: NA
CDR3 protein: CAWRTGLDSNQPQHF
CDR3 DNA: TGTGCCTGGAGGACCGGACTTGATAGCAATCAGCCCCAGCATTTT

J gene: TRBJ2-3
V gene: TRBV7-2
D gene: NA
clone size: many
CDR3 protein: CASSLVHLSTDTQYF
CDR3 DNA: TGTGCCAGCAGCTTAGTTCACTTATCCACAGATACGCAGTATTTT

J gene: TRBJ2-2
V gene: TRBV20-1
D gene: TRBD2
clone size: few
CDR3 protein: CSARARTSSNTGELFF
CDR3 DNA: TGCAGTGCTAGAGCCAGGACTAGCTCGAACACCGGGGAGCTGTTTTTT

J gene: TRBJ2-1
V gene: TRBV6-4
D gene: TRBD1
clone size: NA
CDR3 protein: CASSPQATGPYNEQFF
CDR3 DNA: TGTGCCAGCAGCCCCCAGGCGACAGGGCCCTACAATGAGCAGTTCTTC

J gene: TRBJ2-1
V gene: TRBV2
D gene: TRBD2
clone size: many
CDR3 protein: CASSDGLAGLSLYNEQFF
CDR3 DNA: TGTGCCAGCAGCGATGGACTAGCGGGGCTATCCCTCTACAATGAGCAGTTCTTC

J gene: TRBJ2-7
V gene: TRBV28
D gene: NA
clone size: NA
CDR3 protein: CASSSPRHSTRGSYEQYF
CDR3 DNA: TGTGCCAGCAGTTCCCCCCGACACTCTACTAGAGGCTCCTACGAGCAGTACTTC

J gene: TRBJ2-5
V gene: TRBV19
D gene: NA
clone size: many
CDR3 protein: CASSIQGSETQYF
CDR3 DNA: TGTGCCAGTAGTATTCAGGGGTCGGAGACCCAGTACTTC

J gene: TRBJ1-5
V gene: TRBV27
D gene: NA
clone size: many
CDR3 protein: CASGHREAGNQPQHF
CDR3 DNA: TGTGCCAGCGGACACAGGGAGGCCGGTAATCAGCCCCAGCATTTT

J gene: TRBJ2-1
V gene: TRBV11-3
D gene: TRBD2
clone size: many
CDR3 protein: CASSAKAAGVGEQFF
CDR3 DNA: TGTGCCAGCAGCGCGAAGGCAGCGGGGGTGGGTGAGCAGTTCTTC

J gene: TRBJ1-2
V gene: TRBV6-1
D gene: TRBD1
clone size: NA
CDR3 protein: CASSRGQGGTGNGYTF
CDR3 DNA: TGTGCCAGCAGTAGGGGACAGGGGGGCACCGGCAATGGCTACACCTTC

J gene: TRBJ1-5
V gene: TRBV4-1
D gene: NA
clone size: NA
CDR3 protein: CASSQGRYASNQPQHF
CDR3 DNA: TGCGCCAGCAGCCAAGGAAGATACGCGAGCAATCAGCCCCAGCATTTT

J gene: TRBJ2-1
V gene: TRBV14
D gene: TRBD1
clone size: many
CDR3 protein: CASSQGAQGHVDEQFF
CDR3 DNA: TGTGCCAGCAGCCAAGGGGCACAGGGGCATGTGGACGAGCAGTTCTTC

J gene: TRBJ1-1
V gene: TRBV5-1
D gene: NA
clone size: NA
CDR3 protein: CASSLEGGVTEAFF
CDR3 DNA: TGCGCCAGCAGCTTAGAGGGAGGTGTCACTGAAGCTTTCTTT

J gene: TRBJ2-7
V gene: TRBV5-1
D gene: NA
clone size: many
CDR3 protein: CASSLTRDEQYF
CDR3 DNA: TGCGCCAGCAGCCTGACGAGAGACGAGCAGTACTTC

J gene: TRBJ2-3
V gene: TRBV7-2
D gene: NA
clone size: NA
CDR3 protein: CASSDPLATTDTQYF
CDR3 DNA: TGTGCCAGCAGCGATCCCCTAGCTACCACAGATACGCAGTATTTT

J gene: TRBJ2-3
V gene: TRBV7-2
D gene: TRBD1
clone size: many
CDR3 protein: CASRPTGGRLDTQYF
CDR3 DNA: TGTGCCAGCAGACCAACAGGGGGCAGGCTGGATACGCAGTATTTT

J gene: TRBJ2-7
V gene: TRBV6-6
D gene: TRBD1
clone size: many
CDR3 protein: CASSYSTGQGTYEQYF
CDR3 DNA: TGTGCCAGCAGTTACTCGACGGGACAGGGGACCTACGAGCAGTACTTC

J gene: TRBJ2-1
V gene: TRBV11-3
D gene: TRBD2
clone size: many
CDR3 protein: CASSLGLLAGAGSSYNEQFF
CDR3 DNA: TGTGCCAGCAGCCTGGGACTACTAGCGGGAGCGGGGAGCTCCTACAATGAGCAGTTCTTC

J gene: TRBJ1-2
V gene: TRBV7-3
D gene: NA
clone size: NA
CDR3 protein: CASSSGTSTGGYTF
CDR3 DNA: TGTGCCAGCAGCTCAGGGACATCGACGGGAGGCTACACCTTC

J gene: TRBJ2-3
V gene: TRBV7-8
D gene: NA
clone size: NA
CDR3 protein: CASSPTDYYTDTQYF
CDR3 DNA: TGTGCCAGCAGCCCCACGGACTACTACACAGATACGCAGTATTTT

J gene: TRBJ2-3
V gene: TRBV7-2
D gene: TRBD2
clone size: many
CDR3 protein: CASSHGLAGGSRNTDTQYF
CDR3 DNA: TGTGCCAGCAGCCACGGACTAGCGGGAGGTTCGAGAAACACAGATACGCAGTATTTT

J gene: TRBJ2-1
V gene: TRBV20-1
D gene: TRBD1
clone size: few
CDR3 protein: CSARGDSNHNEQFF
CDR3 DNA: TGCAGTGCTAGAGGGGACAGTAATCACAATGAGCAGTTCTTC

J gene: TRBJ2-1
V gene: TRBV30
D gene: TRBD1
clone size: many
CDR3 protein: CAWTGGNEQFF
CDR3 DNA: TGTGCCTGGACAGGGGGCAATGAGCAGTTCTTC

J gene: TRBJ2-1
V gene: TRBV12-3/TRBV12-4
D gene: TRBD2
clone size: many
CDR3 protein: CASSLVAGHPARRSYNEQFF
CDR3 DNA: TGTGCCAGCAGTTTAGTAGCGGGCCACCCCGCGCGGAGGTCCTACAATGAGCAGTTCTTC

J gene: TRBJ2-7
V gene: TRBV7-9
D gene: TRBD1
clone size: NA
CDR3 protein: CASSLAGNRGRYEQYF
CDR3 DNA: TGTGCCAGCAGCTTAGCGGGGAACAGGGGTCGGTACGAGCAGTACTTC

J gene: TRBJ2-7
V gene: TRBV29-1
D gene: NA
clone size: many
CDR3 protein: CSVPSDPQDPYEQYF
CDR3 DNA: TGCAGCGTCCCCTCGGACCCACAAGACCCCTACGAGCAGTACTTC

J gene: TRBJ2-7
V gene: TRBV11-2
D gene: NA
clone size: many
CDR3 protein: CASSLVGRSYSYEQYF
CDR3 DNA: TGTGCCAGCAGCTTAGTCGGACGGTCCTACTCCTACGAGCAGTACTTC

J gene: TRBJ2-7
V gene: TRBV7-2
D gene: TRBD1
clone size: NA
CDR3 protein: CASSLVRQGAYEQYF
CDR3 DNA: TGTGCCAGCAGCTTAGTCCGACAGGGGGCTTACGAGCAGTACTTC

J gene: TRBJ2-7
V gene: TRBV28
D gene: NA
clone size: many
CDR3 protein: CASSLTGPNYEQYF
CDR3 DNA: TGTGCCAGCAGCCTAACAGGGCCCAACTACGAGCAGTACTTC

J gene: TRBJ2-3
V gene: TRBV14
D gene: TRBD1
clone size: many
CDR3 protein: CASRHTGGRADTQYF
CDR3 DNA: TGTGCCAGCAGACATACAGGGGGACGGGCAGATACGCAGTATTTT

J gene: TRBJ2-5
V gene: TRBV20-1
D gene: TRBD2
clone size: few
CDR3 protein: CSARDLAGAETQYF
CDR3 DNA: TGCAGTGCTAGAGATTTAGCGGGAGCCGAGACCCAGTACTTC